This T cell receptor (beta chain) was identified in a study of early T cells in non-severe SARS-CoV-2 infection. Study at large: Unsorted whole blood bulk RNA was sequenced, with unpaired chains.

This clonotype appeared many times. The TCR library protocol was used to attach unique molecular identifiers. These identifiers were attached to individual cDNA molecules. MiXCR, applied by TCRdb to the 5' RACE reads, yields one record per CDR3 protein. Of approximately 71,000 distinct CDR3 sequences in the sample, approximately 12% were seen once. The CDR3 sequence is 16 residues long. With 6 bases removed from V and 1 base from J, the gap between germline ends came to 18 bases. The V gene is TRBV12-3 or TRBV12-4, the J gene TRBJ1-1, with D perhaps TRBD1 (6 bases). The source is an adult who was a healthcare worker with PCR-confirmed SARS-CoV-2 infection or an uninfected control (not recorded which). Input material: whole blood. CDR3 loop: CASSSGSGTWNTEAFF. The DNA for the CDR3 is TGTGCCAGCAGCTCTGGTTCGGGGACATGGAACACTGAAGCTTTCTTT.